The rows below give T cell receptor beta chains drawn from one sample of a study of cytomegalovirus exposure and HLA in healthy donors. Clones were sequenced by immunoSEQ multiplex PCR, and TCRdb holds only the in-frame ones, with some missing. Of approximately 100,000 clones listed, roughly 85% were seen once; the top ten hold over 7%. Sample: PBMCs. Receptors were obtained from a man aged 35 to 55 in good health and CMV-seropositive. CDR3s include the opening cysteine and the closing phenylalanine or tryptophan. D genes are given only for firm matches. The size entry is marked missing in some rows and otherwise reads once, few, many or a size class.

abundance	v_gene	d_gene	j_gene	CDR3aa	CDR3nt
-	TRBV7-9	-	TRBJ1-1	CSSSLRVDRNTEAFF	TGTTCCAGCAGCTTAAGAGTGGACAGGAACACTGAAGCTTTCTTT
-	TRBV6-1	-	TRBJ1-1	CASSVRTDEAFF	TGTGCCAGCAGTGTTAGGACAGATGAAGCTTTCTTT
-	TRBV29-1	TRBD1	TRBJ1-1	CSVVVGTATEAFF	TGCAGCGTTGTCGTCGGGACAGCCACTGAAGCTTTCTTT
-	TRBV5-4	-	TRBJ2-7	CASSGPYEQYF	TGTGCCAGCAGCGGGCCCTACGAGCAGTACTTC
-	TRBV5-1	TRBD1	TRBJ2-5	CASSLGQVQETQYF	TGCGCCAGCAGCCTGGGACAGGTACAAGAGACCCAGTACTTC
-	TRBV27	-	TRBJ2-3	CASSSYRRQGGVTDTQYF	TGTGCCAGCAGTTCCTACCGCCGTCAGGGGGGTGTGACAGATACGCAGTATTTT
-	TRBV4-1	-	TRBJ2-1	CASSQNPGLTYNEQFF	TGCGCCAGCAGCCAAAACCCGGGACTTACCTACAATGAGCAGTTCTTC
-	TRBV7-9	-	TRBJ2-5	CASSLIGETQYF	TGTGCCAGCAGCCTGATCGGAGAGACCCAGTACTTC
-	TRBV11-3	-	TRBJ2-5	CASSNNQETQYF	TGTGCCAGCAGCAACAACCAAGAGACCCAGTACTTC
-	TRBV15	-	TRBJ1-5	CATSRGDVGDQPQHF	TGTGCCACCAGCAGAGGAGACGTCGGGGATCAGCCCCAGCATTTT
-	TRBV5-1	-	TRBJ1-6	CASSLTPLGSYNSPLHF	TGCGCCAGCAGCTTGACACCACTAGGGTCCTATAATTCACCCCTCCACTTT
-	TRBV19	-	TRBJ1-1	CASSIKRNTEAFF	TGTGCCAGTAGTATCAAGAGAAACACTGAAGCTTTCTTT
-	TRBV5-1	TRBD1	TRBJ1-4	CASGPGQPNEKLFF	TGCGCCAGCGGTCCGGGACAGCCTAATGAAAAACTGTTTTTT
-	TRBV11-1	TRBD1	TRBJ2-7	CASTRTGGFYEQYF	TGTGCCAGCACTCGAACAGGGGGCTTCTACGAGCAGTACTTC
few	TRBV28	TRBD2	TRBJ2-7	CATEDGEGLFYEQYF	TGTGCCACCGAAGATGGGGAGGGGCTTTTCTACGAGCAGTACTTC
-	TRBV7-6	-	TRBJ2-2	CASTKGGTNTGELFF	TGTGCCAGCACCAAAGGAGGCACCAACACCGGGGAGCTGTTTTTT
-	TRBV12-2	-	TRBJ2-2	CASRRGNTGELFF	TGTGCAAGTCGCAGAGGCAACACCGGGGAGCTGTTTTTT
-	TRBV7-8	-	TRBJ2-3	CASSPRDGATDTQYF	TGTGCCAGCAGCCCTAGGGATGGGGCCACAGATACGCAGTATTTT
-	TRBV5-4	TRBD2	TRBJ2-7	CASSQASGGLIYEQYF	TGTGCCAGCAGCCAGGCGAGCGGGGGGCTAATCTACGAGCAGTACTTC
once	TRBV4-1	TRBD1	TRBJ1-6	CASSQDFGQGVNNSPLHF	TGCGCCAGCAGCCAAGATTTCGGACAGGGGGTGAATAATTCACCCCTCCACTTT
-	TRBV2	-	TRBJ1-1	CASSEAGWRAPNTEAFF	TGTGCCAGCAGTGAAGCGGGGTGGAGGGCGCCGAACACTGAAGCTTTCTTT
-	TRBV5-1	-	TRBJ2-3	CASSLVGTDTQYF	TGCGCCAGCAGCTTGGTAGGCACAGATACGCAGTATTTT
-	TRBV15	-	TRBJ2-1	CATSRVSEQFF	TGTGCCACCAGCAGAGTTAGTGAGCAGTTCTTC
-	TRBV4-2	-	TRBJ1-5	CASSLTGIDQPQHF	TGTGCCAGCAGCCTAACAGGGATTGATCAGCCCCAGCATTTT
-	TRBV5-1	TRBD2	TRBJ2-1	CASSHLAGVYNEQFF	TGCGCCAGCAGCCATCTAGCGGGAGTCTACAATGAGCAGTTCTTC
few	TRBV27	-	TRBJ1-1	CASSAARLNTEAFF	TGTGCCAGCAGTGCCGCCAGGCTGAACACTGAAGCTTTCTTT
-	TRBV25-1	TRBD1	TRBJ2-6	CASSENDRAGANVLTF	TGTGCCAGCAGTGAAAACGACAGGGCTGGGGCCAACGTCCTGACTTTC
-	TRBV10-1	-	TRBJ2-5	CASSESPGVETQYF	TGCGCCAGCAGTGAGTCGCCAGGGGTGGAGACCCAGTACTTC
-	TRBV15	TRBD1	TRBJ1-2	CATSKGKGQGVYGYTF	TGTGCCACCAGCAAAGGGAAGGGACAGGGTGTCTATGGCTACACCTTC
-	TRBV28	-	TRBJ2-7	CASTQPPPGNYEQYF	TGTGCCAGCACGCAGCCCCCCCCCGGGAACTACGAGCAGTACTTC
few	TRBV19	-	TRBJ1-1	CASSAGPSAFF	TGTGCCAGTAGTGCGGGACCGTCAGCTTTCTTT
-	TRBV7-9	TRBD1	TRBJ1-2	CASSPGQSKAGYTF	TGTGCCAGCAGCCCGGGACAGTCCAAGGCTGGCTACACCTTC
-	TRBV7-9	-	TRBJ2-7	CASSLGRPHEQYF	TGTGCCAGCAGCTTAGGGCGGCCCCACGAGCAGTACTTC
once	TRBV29-1	-	TRBJ2-5	CSVAGARKTQYF	TGCAGCGTGGCGGGGGCGAGGAAGACCCAGTACTTC
-	TRBV7-6	TRBD2	TRBJ2-5	CASEGLANQETQYF	TGTGCCAGCGAGGGACTAGCGAACCAAGAGACCCAGTACTTC
-	TRBV15	-	TRBJ1-4	CATSRSGTNEKLFF	TGTGCCACCAGCAGGTCCGGGACTAATGAAAAACTGTTTTTT
-	TRBV15	TRBD1	TRBJ1-2	CATSRGQGVSYGYTF	TGTGCCACCAGCAGAGGACAGGGGGTGAGCTATGGCTACACCTTC
once	TRBV19	-	TRBJ2-6	CASSQGNGANVLTF	TGTGCCAGTAGTCAGGGGAATGGGGCCAACGTCCTGACTTTC
-	TRBV6-5	TRBD2	TRBJ2-7	CASGYTRGDNYEQYF	TGTGCCAGCGGCTACACCCGGGGGGATAACTACGAGCAGTACTTC
-	TRBV5-6	TRBD2	TRBJ2-1	CASSSRTSAGFWNEQFF	TGTGCCAGCAGCTCACGGACTAGCGCGGGGTTTTGGAATGAACAGTTCTTC
-	TRBV28	TRBD1	TRBJ2-7	CASRTYGDSSYEQYF	TGTGCCAGCAGGACCTACGGGGACAGCTCCTACGAGCAGTACTTC